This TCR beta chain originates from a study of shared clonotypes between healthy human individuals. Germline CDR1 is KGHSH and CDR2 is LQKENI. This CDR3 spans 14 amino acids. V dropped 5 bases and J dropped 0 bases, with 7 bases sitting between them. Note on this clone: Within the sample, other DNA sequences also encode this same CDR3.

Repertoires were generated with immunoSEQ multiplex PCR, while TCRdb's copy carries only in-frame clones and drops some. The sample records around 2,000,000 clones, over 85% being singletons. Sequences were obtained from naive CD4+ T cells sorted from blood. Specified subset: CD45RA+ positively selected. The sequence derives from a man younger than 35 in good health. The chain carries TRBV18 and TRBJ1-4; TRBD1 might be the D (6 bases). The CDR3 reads CASSKGATNEKLFF. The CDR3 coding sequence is TGTGCCAGCTCAAAGGGGGCAACTAATGAAAAACTGTTTTTT.